Shown below are 23 T cell receptor beta chains from a single sample sequenced in a study of Ad26.COV2.S vaccination and SARS-CoV-2 variants. Treatment reported: roughly 18 received Ad26.COV2.S at low or high dose, single or two shots; 5 received placebo; per-sample allocation not given. The samples were gathered on day 63 after the first injection of vaccine or placebo. Sequenced by immunoSEQ multiplex PCR; TCRdb stores in-frame clones only, minus some. The data contain 350,000 to 400,000 clones, 89% of them singletons. Here the sequenced sample was peripheral blood, taken in a trial of Ad26.COV2.S vaccine versus placebo. These TCRs come from a person aged 18-65 years who received the Ad26.COV2.S COVID-19 vaccine or a placebo.

This rearrangement joins TRBV4-2 to TRBJ1-1; 7 bases align to TRBD1. The CDR3 loop spans 15 amino acids. J lost 3 bases, V lost 1 base, and 5 bases had no gene match. Germline V gene lookup returns CDR1 LGHNA and CDR2 YNFKEQ. The CDR3 coding sequence is TGTGCCAGCAGCCAAGCTGACAGGGTTGACACTGAAGCTTTCTTT. It is translated as CASSQADRVDTEAFF.

The chain employs TRBV4-2 and TRBJ1-1; D may be TRBD1 (5 bases). The germline V gene encodes CDR1 LGHNA and CDR2 YNFKEQ. Trimming removed 1 base at V and 0 bases at J, with 12 bases between. The CDR3 is 16 amino acids. In DNA form, the CDR3 reads TGTGCCAGCAGCCAAGCAACAGGATCACTGAACACTGAAGCTTTCTTT. Amino acids: CASSQATGSLNTEAFF.

The chain employs TRBV5-4 and TRBJ1-1, with D perhaps matching TRBD1 (5 bases). This CDR3 contains 14 residues. Germline CDR1 reads SGHNT; CDR2 reads YYREEE (reference sequence). V was trimmed by 2 bases and J by 4 bases, leaving 12 bases between them. The CDR3: CASSLQESGTEAFF. Here the CDR3 DNA reads TGTGCCAGCAGCTTACAGGAGAGTGGCACTGAAGCTTTCTTT. Looking up the rest from reference TRBV5-4 and TRBJ1-1 gives the full variable domain: ETGVTQSPTHLIKTRGQQVTLRCSSQSGHNTVSWYQQALGQGPQFIFQYYREEENGRGNFPPRFSGLQFPNYSSELNVNALELDDSALYLCASSLQESGTEAFFGQGTRLTVV.

This clone appeared a single time. This chain connects TRBV13 to TRBJ2-7; D possibly matches TRBD1 or TRBD2 (5 bases each). The CDR3 is 15 amino acids. V was pared by 5 bases and J by 0 bases, with 14 bases between. The V gene's germline CDR1 is PRHDT and CDR2 FYEKMQ (reference sequence). The CDR3 nucleotides read TGTGCCAGCAGCCCGGGGACCGAGGACTCCTACGAGCAGTACTTC. Translated, it gives CASSPGTEDSYEQYF. The full variable domain, its missing parts supplied by reference TRBV13 and TRBJ2-7, is AAGVIQSPRHLIKEKRETATLKCYPIPRHDTVYWYQQGPGQDPQFLISFYEKMQSDKGSIPDRFSAQQFSDYHSELNMSSLELGDSALYFCASSPGTEDSYEQYFGPGTRLTVT.

J is TRBJ1-4 and V is TRBV6-5; the D is unclear. From germline, CDR1 is MNHEY and CDR2 SVGAGI. V shed 7 bases and J shed 0 bases, with 6 bases lying between them. There are 13 residues in the CDR3. In nucleotides, the CDR3 is TGTGCCAGCATCGGCGCAACTAATGAAAAACTGTTTTTT. It specifies CASIGATNEKLFF.

The chain combines TRBV28 with TRBJ2-7; possibly TRBD2 for D (6 bases). Germline CDR1 MDHEN, CDR2 SYDVKM. V was clipped by 5 bases and J by 6 bases, with 20 bases between them. CDR3 size: 15 residues. The CDR3 DNA follows: TGTGCCAGCAGTAATGGAGGGACGGTGAGTCCCGAGCAGTACTTC. Translated, it gives CASSNGGTVSPEQYF.

This rearrangement joins TRBV6-5 to TRBJ2-1, with 9 bases fitting TRBD1. V gave up 6 bases and J gave up 7 bases; unmatched junction bases: 7. The CDR3 spans 14 residues. CDR1 and CDR2 (germline): MNHEY, SVGAGI. The CDR3: CASSPLQGANEQFF. The DNA for the CDR3 is TGTGCCAGCAGCCCCCTACAGGGGGCGAATGAGCAGTTCTTC.

The rearrangement joins TRBV3-1 (or the pseudogene TRBV3-2) to TRBJ2-3; D is perhaps TRBD2 (6 bases). The V and J ends lost 1 base and 6 bases respectively, with 11 bases between them. This CDR3 region has 14 residues. Germline V gives CDR1 LGHDT, CDR2 YNNKEL (reference sequence). The CDR3 nucleotides read TGTGCCAGCAGCCAAGGACTAGTGGGCGATACGCAGTATTTT. This gives the protein CASSQGLVGDTQYF.

This clone has just one count. This chain joins TRBV11-2 and TRBJ1-4; D may be TRBD1 (5 bases). Trimming shortened V by 2 bases and J by 8 bases, and 18 bases separated the two germline ends. The germline CDR1 and CDR2 sequences are SGHAT and FQNNGV. The CDR3 has 16 residues. The CDR3 here is CASSLSRGGVEEKLFF. The CDR3 bases are TGTGCCAGCAGCTTAAGCCGAGGAGGGGTAGAGGAAAAACTGTTTTTT.

The chain couples TRBV30 to TRBJ2-5; D is uncertain. Germline V gives CDR1 GTSNPN, CDR2 SVGIG (reference sequence). The CDR3 length is 11 residues. The V end was cut by 7 bases, the J end by 6 bases, with 12 bases between. CDR3 bases: TGTGCCTTGGCCCCCGTGAAGACCCAGTACTTC. Amino acids: CALAPVKTQYF.

This clone occurred once. J is TRBJ2-4 and V is TRBV18; TRBD2 is a possible D gene (6 bases). Germline CDR1 reads KGHSH; CDR2 reads LQKENI. This CDR3 comprises 15 residues. Trimming shortened V by 2 bases and J by 4 bases, and 12 bases separated the two germline ends. The CDR3 here is CASSPEAGSKNIQYF. In DNA, the CDR3 is TGTGCCAGCTCACCAGAGGCGGGATCAAAAAACATTCAGTACTTC.

This clone has just one count. The chain carries TRBV30 and TRBJ2-3; possibly TRBD2 for D (6 bases). The CDR3 is 15 residues long. The V end lost 0 bases, the J end lost 3 bases, and 13 bases lay between the germline ends. The germline CDR1 and CDR2 sequences are GTSNPN and SVGIG (reference sequence). The DNA for the CDR3 is TGTGCCTGGAGTGTCGGGGGAGCTGAGACAGATACGCAGTATTTT. This translates into CAWSVGGAETDTQYF.

The rearrangement uses TRBV4-1 and TRBJ2-1, with a weak D call TRBD2 (6 bases). The V gene's germline CDR1 is MGHRA and CDR2 YSYEKL. The CDR3 runs to 14 residues. With 3 bases removed from V and 4 bases from J, the gap between germline ends came to 10 bases. The CDR3 bases are TGCGCCAGCAGCCAGACTAGTCCTTACAATGAGCAGTTCTTC. This translates into CASSQTSPYNEQFF.

CDR3 amino acids: CASSLHRGNSGANVLTF. The CDR3, as DNA: TGCGCCAGCAGTCTGCACAGGGGAAACTCTGGGGCCAACGTCCTGACTTTC. The chain carries TRBV23-1 and TRBJ2-6, with TRBD1 matching 7 bases. TRBV23-1 is recorded as an ORF, its role being uncertain. V shed 4 bases, J shed 0 bases, and the junction held 6 bases outside the gene matches. The length of the CDR3 is 17 residues.

This rearrangement joins TRBV7-2 to TRBJ2-5, with no clear D. Germline CDR1 reads SGHTA; CDR2 reads FQGNSA. V was pared by 5 bases and J by 5 bases, with 9 bases between. The CDR3 sequence is 12 residues long. The CDR3 loop reads CASSRQGETQYF. The DNA for the CDR3 is TGTGCCAGCAGCCGTCAAGGCGAGACCCAGTACTTC.

The genes are TRBV27 and TRBJ2-1; 11 nucleotides align to TRBD2. Germline CDR1 and CDR2: MNHEY and SMNVEV (reference sequence). The J segment lost 7 bases and the V segment lost 6 bases, leaving 8 bases of the junction unmatched. The CDR3 runs to 15 residues. This chain's CDR3 is CASRELAGAQNEQFF. DNA of the CDR3: TGTGCCAGCAGAGAACTAGCGGGAGCCCAGAATGAGCAGTTCTTC.

This sequence joins TRBV28 and TRBJ1-2, with 10 bases that match TRBD1. CDR1 and CDR2 (germline): MDHEN, SYDVKM. The CDR3 totals 15 residues. V gave up 6 bases and J gave up 4 bases; unmatched junction bases: 8. The CDR3 loop reads CASSQFGQGGYGYTF. In DNA form, the CDR3 reads TGTGCCAGCAGCCAATTCGGACAGGGGGGCTATGGCTACACCTTC.

The chain joins TRBV23-1 to TRBJ2-7, with TRBD1 as a possible D gene (5 bases). TRBV23-1 belongs to the ORF category, with a function that is uncertain. CDR3 length equals 18 residues. Trimming removed 5 bases at V and 3 bases at J, with 26 bases between. The CDR3 region has the DNA TGCGCCAGCAGTTTCCCCTCGGTTATCTTCAGGGTTGGCTACGAGCAGTACTTC. Its protein product is CASSFPSVIFRVGYEQYF.

The CDR3 is CASSLSKAFGGYTF. DNA for the CDR3: TGTGCCAGCAGTTTATCGAAAGCGTTCGGTGGCTACACCTTC. The chain couples TRBV28 to TRBJ1-2, with D uncertain. V was pared by 1 base and J by 7 bases, with 13 bases between. CDR3 length equals 14 residues. The V gene's germline CDR1 is MDHEN and CDR2 SYDVKM.

V and J are TRBV5-1 and TRBJ2-7; maybe TRBD2 (6 bases). Germline CDR1 and CDR2: SGHRS and YFSETQ. This CDR3 comprises 13 residues. V lost 0 bases to trimming and J lost 5 bases, with 9 bases between them. The CDR3: CASSLGLENEQYF. The CDR3 DNA reads TGCGCCAGCAGCTTGGGACTAGAAAACGAGCAGTACTTC. Full variable domain (rest looked up from reference TRBV5-1 and TRBJ2-7): KAGVTQTPRYLIKTRGQQVTLSCSPISGHRSVSWYQQTPGQGLQFLFEYFSETQRNKGNFPGRFSGRQFSNSRSEMNVSTLELGDSALYLCASSLGLENEQYFGPGTRLTVT.

The rearrangement joins TRBV7-2 to TRBJ2-1; D uncertain. V was cut by 5 bases and J by 0 bases, with 11 bases left in between. The CDR3 runs 15 residues. Germline V lookup: CDR1 SGHTA, CDR2 FQGNSA. CDR3: CASSLSRSSYNEQFF. DNA for the CDR3: TGTGCCAGCAGCCTAAGCCGGAGCTCCTACAATGAGCAGTTCTTC.

V usage is TRBV7-9 and J usage is TRBJ2-1; no clear D. The germline V and J ends were trimmed by 1 base and 9 bases, with 7 bases remaining between them. CDR3 length: 12 amino acids. Germline CDR1 SEHNR, CDR2 FQNEAQ (reference sequence). CDR3 DNA: TGTGCCAGCAGCTTAGGCCCGGGTGAGCAGTTCTTC. Protein: CASSLGPGEQFF.

This chain uses TRBV4-1 with TRBJ2-7, with 7 bases that match TRBD2. After removal of 0 bases from V and 5 bases from J, the junction contained 22 bases not matched to a gene. The CDR3 length is 20 residues. Germline V gene data show CDR1 as MGHRA and CDR2 as YSYEKL. The CDR3 DNA follows: TGCGCCAGCAGCCAAGACTATTATGAAGGGCTAGCGGCCGCTGTCGACGAGCAGTACTTC. Translating gives CASSQDYYEGLAAAVDEQYF.